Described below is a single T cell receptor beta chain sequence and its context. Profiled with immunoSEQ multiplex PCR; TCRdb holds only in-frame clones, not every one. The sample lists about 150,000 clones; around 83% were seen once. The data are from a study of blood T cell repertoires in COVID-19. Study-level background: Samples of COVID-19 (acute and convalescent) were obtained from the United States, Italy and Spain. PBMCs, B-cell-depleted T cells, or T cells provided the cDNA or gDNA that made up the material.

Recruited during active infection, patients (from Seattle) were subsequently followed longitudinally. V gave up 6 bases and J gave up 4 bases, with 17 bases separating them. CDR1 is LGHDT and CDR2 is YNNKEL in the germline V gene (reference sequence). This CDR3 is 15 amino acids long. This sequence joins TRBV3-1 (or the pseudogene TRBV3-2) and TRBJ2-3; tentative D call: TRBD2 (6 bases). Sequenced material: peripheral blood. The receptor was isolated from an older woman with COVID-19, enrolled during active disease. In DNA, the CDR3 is TGTGCCAGCAGGGCCTCGGGACTTTCGGCAGATACGCAGTATTTT. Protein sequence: CASRASGLSADTQYF.